Following are 23 T cell receptor beta chains from one sample sequenced in a study of blood T cell repertoires in COVID-19. Sequencing used immunoSEQ multiplex PCR; TCRdb keeps in-frame clones, though not all of them. The sample lists roughly 70,000 clones; 75% to 90% were seen once. Sequenced input: peripheral blood. The origin of the receptors is an elderly man with COVID-19, enrolled during active disease.

The chain combines TRBV5-1 with TRBJ1-4, with unresolved D. Trimming took off 3 bases at V and 0 bases at J, with 6 bases between the two ends. From germline, CDR1 is SGHRS and CDR2 YFSETQ. The CDR3 extends over 14 amino acids. The CDR3 loop reads CASSSGATNEKLFF. Here the CDR3 DNA reads TGCGCCAGCAGCTCCGGGGCAACTAATGAAAAACTGTTTTTT.

The chain employs TRBV10-3 and TRBJ1-4; 8 bases fit TRBD1. J was trimmed by 5 bases and V by 5 bases; bases with no gene match: 7. CDR1 and CDR2 (germline): ENHRY, SYGVKD. This CDR3 has 15 residues. Here the CDR3 reads CAISTRTGSNEKLFF. In DNA form, the CDR3 reads TGTGCCATCAGTACTCGGACAGGGTCGAATGAAAAACTGTTTTTT.

The rearrangement joins TRBV13 to TRBJ1-6; TRBD1 aligns across 9 bases. This CDR3 contains 16 residues. In germline, CDR1 is PRHDT, CDR2 FYEKMQ (reference sequence). V trimming: 4 bases; J trimming: 7 bases; junction bases outside the gene matches: 8. CDR3 in DNA: TGTGCCAGCAGCTCCACAGGGGGCCGCCTGAATTCACCCCTCCACTTT. The encoded protein is CASSSTGGRLNSPLHF. Drawing the rest from reference TRBV13 and TRBJ1-6, the complete variable domain is AAGVIQSPRHLIKEKRETATLKCYPIPRHDTVYWYQQGPGQDPQFLISFYEKMQSDKGSIPDRFSAQQFSDYHSELNMSSLELGDSALYFCASSSTGGRLNSPLHFGNGTRLTVT.

V is TRBV27 and J is TRBJ2-5; tentative D call: TRBD1 (5 bases). CDR1 and CDR2 from the germline V gene are MNHEY and SMNVEV (reference sequence). With 0 bases removed from V and 4 bases from J, the gap between germline ends came to 6 bases. The CDR3 runs to 13 residues. The CDR3 sequence: CASSLSRGETQYF. DNA for the CDR3: TGTGCCAGCAGTTTATCAAGGGGAGAGACCCAGTACTTC.

J is TRBJ1-5 and V is TRBV6-5, with 7 bases matching TRBD1. Looked up from germline, CDR1 is MNHEY and CDR2 is SVGAGI. V lost 8 bases to trimming and J lost 4 bases; unmatched junction nucleotides: 8. CDR3 length equals 14 residues. CDR3 DNA: TGTGCCAGCCAAACAGGGGCTGGGAATCAGCCCCAGCATTTT. Translating gives CASQTGAGNQPQHF.

This clone was found a few times. The rearrangement joins TRBV9 to TRBJ2-5; 11 positions agree with TRBD2. The V segment lost 0 bases and the J segment 5 bases; nucleotides outside the gene matches: 3. The CDR3 consists of 15 residues. The germline V gene has CDR1 SGDLS and CDR2 YYNGEE. CDR3 amino acids: CASSVESSGGETQYF. CDR3 bases: TGTGCCAGCAGCGTAGAGTCTAGCGGGGGGGAGACCCAGTACTTC.

This clone has a handful of counts. This chain connects TRBV15 to TRBJ1-1, with 10 bases lining up with TRBD1. V shed 1 base, J shed 4 bases, and the junction held 12 bases outside the gene matches. The CDR3 runs to 18 residues. From germline, CDR1 is LNHNV and CDR2 YYDKDF (reference sequence). The CDR3 DNA reads as TGTGCCACCAGCAGAGCCGGTGGGACAGGGGTCGTGGGCACTGAAGCTTTCTTT. It codes for CATSRAGGTGVVGTEAFF.

The rearrangement joins TRBV2 to TRBJ2-7, with 7 bases aligning to TRBD1. CDR1 SNHLY and CDR2 FYNNEI come from the germline V gene. This CDR3 comprises 15 residues. V lost 6 bases, J lost 0 bases, and 8 bases stayed unmatched. The CDR3 here is CASSSGQASSYEQYF. In DNA form, the CDR3 reads TGTGCCAGCAGCTCAGGACAGGCGAGCTCCTACGAGCAGTACTTC.

V and J are TRBV6-5 and TRBJ2-5, with 8 bases matching TRBD1. V lost 6 bases and J lost 5; bases outside the gene matches: 5. CDR3 size: 13 residues. CDR1 is MNHEY and CDR2 is SVGAGI in the germline V gene. CDR3 region: CASSPAGGETQYF. CDR3 nucleotide sequence: TGTGCCAGCAGCCCCGCAGGGGGCGAGACCCAGTACTTC.

The chain links TRBV7-2 to TRBJ2-2; 11 positions agree with TRBD2. The CDR3 is made up of 16 amino acids. V trimming: 1 base; J trimming: 5 bases; junction bases outside the gene matches: 3. CDR1 is SGHTA, CDR2 FQGNSA, per germline. CDR3 DNA sequence: TGTGCCAGCAGCTTAGTTAGCGGGGGGGCAACCGGGGAGCTGTTTTTT. Translating it yields CASSLVSGGATGELFF.

J is TRBJ2-7 and V is TRBV5-1; a weak D match, TRBD2 (5 bases). Germline lookup yields CDR1 SGHRS and CDR2 YFSETQ. Trimming removed 4 bases at V and 3 bases at J, with 14 bases between. The CDR3 extends over 14 amino acids. In DNA, the CDR3 is TGCGCCAGCAGCACTTCTAGCTCCGTCTACGAGCAGTACTTC. Translation: CASSTSSSVYEQYF.

The rearrangement links TRBV28 to TRBJ2-1; 16 bases are shared with TRBD2. J was trimmed by 5 bases and V by 8 bases; bases with no gene match: 9. The CDR3 runs to 17 residues. CDR1 and CDR2 from the germline V gene are MDHEN and SYDVKM. The CDR3 DNA reads TGTGCCAGCCCTCCGGGACTAGCGGGGGGGCGCGACAATGAGCAGTTCTTC. Residues: CASPPGLAGGRDNEQFF.

The chain couples TRBV5-8 to TRBJ2-3; weak D call: TRBD1 (6 bases). This CDR3 spans 15 amino acids. Deletions cut 3 bases from V and 2 bases from J, with 13 bases between. Germline V gives CDR1 SGHTS, CDR2 YDEGEE. Here the CDR3 DNA reads TGTGCCAGCAGCTCCGGACAGATTACCACAGATACGCAGTATTTT. This encodes CASSSGQITTDTQYF.

The chain combines TRBV4-1 with TRBJ1-2; D may be TRBD1 (5 bases). The ends were cut back, 0 bases at V and 4 bases at J, with 12 bases in the middle. CDR1 is MGHRA, CDR2 YSYEKL, per germline. This CDR3 spans 15 amino acids. The CDR3 sequence: CASSQDGTIGYGYTF. The CDR3 bases are TGCGCCAGCAGCCAAGATGGGACTATTGGCTATGGCTACACCTTC.

The J gene is TRBJ2-5, the V gene TRBV5-1; no firm D call. Between the trimmed V and J ends, which lost 6 bases and 2 bases, there was a span of 17 bases. The CDR3 has 15 amino acids. Per germline, CDR1 SGHRS and CDR2 YFSETQ. The CDR3 spells CASTRGGDLQETQYF. CDR3 sequence (DNA): TGCGCCAGCACTCGAGGTGGCGACCTTCAAGAGACCCAGTACTTC.

CDR3 DNA sequence: TGTGCCAGCAGTGCTGCGGTCGGAGAGCAGTACTTC. It encodes CASSAAVGEQYF. The chain recombines TRBV2 with TRBJ2-7, with D hard to call. V lost 4 bases and J 7 bases, leaving 11 bases between the germline ends. Germline V gene lookup returns CDR1 SNHLY and CDR2 FYNNEI. This CDR3 contains 12 residues. Full variable domain (outside the CDR3, taken from reference TRBV2 and TRBJ2-7): EPEVTQTPSHQVTQMGQEVILRCVPISNHLYFYWYRQILGQKVEFLVSFYNNEISEKSEIFDDQFSVERPDGSNFTLKIRSTKLEDSAMYFCASSAAVGEQYFGPGTRLTVT.

This clone appeared a single time. The rearrangement joins TRBV10-3 to TRBJ1-2; D remains unclear. Trimming took off 6 bases at V and 1 base at J, with 9 bases between the two ends. Looked up from germline, CDR1 is ENHRY and CDR2 is SYGVKD. This CDR3 region has 13 residues. The CDR3 nucleotides read TGTGCCATCAGGACATACGATAACTATGGCTACACCTTC. It is translated as CAIRTYDNYGYTF.

The genes are TRBV28 and TRBJ1-1; a weak D match, TRBD1 (5 bases). The ends were cut back, 6 bases at V and 8 bases at J, with 19 bases in the middle. Looked up from germline, CDR1 is MDHEN and CDR2 is SYDVKM. The CDR3 loop spans 14 amino acids. CDR3 protein: CASRQSRVRTEAFF. CDR3 nucleotide sequence: TGTGCCAGCAGACAGAGCAGGGTGAGAACCGAAGCTTTCTTT.

The DNA of the CDR3 is TGTGCCAGCAGTGACAGCTCCTATAATTCACCCCTCCACTTT. Encoded protein: CASSDSSYNSPLHF. The V call is TRBV27, the J call TRBJ1-6; weak D call: TRBD1 (5 bases). V lost 5 bases and J lost 0, with 5 bases in between. The germline gives CDR1 MNHEY, CDR2 SMNVEV (reference sequence). This CDR3 spans 14 amino acids.

The chain uses TRBV6-5 and TRBJ2-7; D perhaps matches TRBD1 (6 bases). CDR1 and CDR2 (germline): MNHEY, SVGAGI. This CDR3 region has 12 residues. V gave up 6 bases and J gave up 5 bases, with 11 bases separating them. CDR3 in amino acids: CASRSHRDEQYF. DNA for the CDR3: TGTGCCAGCAGATCTCACAGGGACGAGCAGTACTTC.

V is TRBV6-5 and J is TRBJ1-5; TRBD1 is a possible D gene (6 bases). The germline gives CDR1 MNHEY, CDR2 SVGAGI. This CDR3 has 13 residues. Trimming left V 6 bases short and J 2 bases short, with 8 bases between. The CDR3 DNA is TGTGCCAGCAGACAGGGCGGCAATCAGCCCCAGCATTTT. It yields the protein CASRQGGNQPQHF.

V usage is TRBV12-3 or TRBV12-4 and J usage is TRBJ1-2; D is unclear. This CDR3 contains 13 residues. Trimming took 3 bases from V and 3 from J, leaving 8 bases between them. The CDR3 spells CASSFIPYYGYTF. In nucleotides, the CDR3 is TGTGCCAGCAGTTTTATCCCCTACTATGGCTACACCTTC.

Notes on this clone: Other DNA sequences within the sample encode an identical CDR3. This chain uses TRBV11-3 with TRBJ2-5, with D perhaps TRBD1 (5 bases). CDR3 length: 13 amino acids. V lost 1 base to trimming and J lost 2 bases, with 5 bases between them. Per the germline V gene, CDR1 is SGHNT and CDR2 is YENEEA. The CDR3, as DNA: TGTGCCAGCAGCTTAGGACAGCAAGAGACCCAGTACTTC. It is translated as CASSLGQQETQYF.